This T cell receptor (beta chain) was profiled in a study of cytomegalovirus exposure and HLA in healthy donors. This CDR3 comprises 11 residues. Germline V lookup: CDR1 MNHEY, CDR2 SMNVEV (reference sequence). Trimming cost V 8 bases and J 5 bases, with 9 bases left between them. The PCR had 60 Vbeta and 13 Jbeta primers. Repertoires were generated with immunoSEQ multiplex PCR, while TCRdb's copy carries only in-frame clones and drops some. The repertoire holds about 79,000 clones, 67% seen once, with 6.9% in the top ten. As regards this clone: As yet, its antigen is unknown.

Study conclusions and caveats: V- and J-gene trimming in TCR beta was tied to a missense DCLRE1C variant by an analysis performed later. A later analysis linked roughly 17,000 TCR beta sequences to HLA alleles at 0.05 false discovery rate. As a later analysis revealed, most CMV-associated TCR beta chains appeared HLA-restricted. There were around 160 TCR beta chains listed as cytomegalovirus-associated.

The source material was PBMCs. The chain links TRBV27 to TRBJ2-5, with D possibly matching TRBD2 (5 bases). This TCR was recovered from a woman between 50 and 59 years old in good health and CMV-seropositive. This CDR3 is CASGEMETQYF. The CDR3 nucleotides are TGTGCCAGCGGGGAGATGGAGACCCAGTACTTC.